The present entry profiles one T cell receptor (beta chain) with its context. This specimen belongs to a study of shared clonotypes between healthy human individuals. Sequencing used immunoSEQ multiplex PCR; TCRdb keeps in-frame clones, though not all of them. The sample has some 1,100,000 clones; approximately 80% are singletons. The source material was memory CD4+ T cells from PBMCs. Subset in this sample: CD45RA-negative fraction. This clonotype was obtained from a man aged 18 to 29 in good health. Some clones in this sample may be carry-over from other donors' samples.

This CDR3 reads CASSLLGTVQDEQYF. CDR3 sequence (DNA): TGCGCCAGCAGCTTGTTGGGAACTGTACAAGACGAGCAGTACTTC. The genes are TRBV5-1 and TRBJ2-7; no reliable D call. Germline CDR1 reads SGHRS; CDR2 reads YFSETQ. Trimming cost V 1 base and J 5 bases, with 16 bases left between them. The CDR3 loop spans 15 amino acids. The full variable domain, rest sourced from reference TRBV5-1 and TRBJ2-7, is KAGVTQTPRYLIKTRGQQVTLSCSPISGHRSVSWYQQTPGQGLQFLFEYFSETQRNKGNFPGRFSGRQFSNSRSEMNVSTLELGDSALYLCASSLLGTVQDEQYFGPGTRLTVT.